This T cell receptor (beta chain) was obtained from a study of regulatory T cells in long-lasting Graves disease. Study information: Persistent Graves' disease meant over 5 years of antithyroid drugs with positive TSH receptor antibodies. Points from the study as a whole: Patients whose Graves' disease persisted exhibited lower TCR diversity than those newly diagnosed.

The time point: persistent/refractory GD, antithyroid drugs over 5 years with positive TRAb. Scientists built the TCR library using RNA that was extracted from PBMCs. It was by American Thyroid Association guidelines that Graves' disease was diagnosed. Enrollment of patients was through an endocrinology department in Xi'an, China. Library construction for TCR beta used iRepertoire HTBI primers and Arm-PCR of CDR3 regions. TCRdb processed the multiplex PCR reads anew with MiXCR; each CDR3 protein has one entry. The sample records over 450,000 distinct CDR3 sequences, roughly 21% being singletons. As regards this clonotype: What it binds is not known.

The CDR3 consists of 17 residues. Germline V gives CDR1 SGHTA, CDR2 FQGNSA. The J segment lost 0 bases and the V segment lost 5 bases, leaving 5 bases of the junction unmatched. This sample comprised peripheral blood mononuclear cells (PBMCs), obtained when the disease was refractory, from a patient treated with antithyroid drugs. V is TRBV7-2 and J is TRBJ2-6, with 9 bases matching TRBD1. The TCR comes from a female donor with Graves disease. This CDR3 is CASSPGTGHSGANVLTF. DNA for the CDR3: TGTGCCAGCAGCCCCGGGACAGGGCACTCTGGGGCCAACGTCCTGACTTTC.